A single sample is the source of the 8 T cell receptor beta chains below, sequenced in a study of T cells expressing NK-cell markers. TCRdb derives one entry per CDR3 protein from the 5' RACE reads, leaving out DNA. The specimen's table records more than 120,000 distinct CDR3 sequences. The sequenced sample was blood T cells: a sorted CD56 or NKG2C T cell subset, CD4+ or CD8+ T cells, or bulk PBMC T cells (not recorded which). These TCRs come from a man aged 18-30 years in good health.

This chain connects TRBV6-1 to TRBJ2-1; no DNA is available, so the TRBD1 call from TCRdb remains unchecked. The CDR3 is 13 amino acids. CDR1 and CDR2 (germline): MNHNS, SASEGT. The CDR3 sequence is CASTGDSYNEQFF.

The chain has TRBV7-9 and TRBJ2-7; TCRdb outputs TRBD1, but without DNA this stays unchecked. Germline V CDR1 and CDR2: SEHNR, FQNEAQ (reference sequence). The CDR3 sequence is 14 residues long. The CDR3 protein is CASSSQGVRYEQYF.

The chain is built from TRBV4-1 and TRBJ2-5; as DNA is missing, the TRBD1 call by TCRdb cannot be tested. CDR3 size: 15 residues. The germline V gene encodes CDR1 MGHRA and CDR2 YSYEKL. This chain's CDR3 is CASSQISGGPETQYF.

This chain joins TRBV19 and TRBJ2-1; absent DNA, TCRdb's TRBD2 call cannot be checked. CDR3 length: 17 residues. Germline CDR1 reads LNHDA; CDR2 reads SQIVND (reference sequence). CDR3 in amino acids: CASSRGLAGGVYNEQFF.

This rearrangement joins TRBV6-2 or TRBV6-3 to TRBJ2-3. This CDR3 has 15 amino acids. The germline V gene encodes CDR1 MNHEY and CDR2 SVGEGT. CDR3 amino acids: CASTDLFNLEDTQYF.

The CDR3 protein is CASSSGDAGELFF. This chain links TRBV7-8 with TRBJ2-2. Germline CDR1 is SGHVS and CDR2 is FQNEAQ. The CDR3 is 13 amino acids.

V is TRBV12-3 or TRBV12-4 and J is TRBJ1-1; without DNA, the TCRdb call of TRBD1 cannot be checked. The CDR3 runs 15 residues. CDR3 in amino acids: CASSSGHRGNTEAFF.

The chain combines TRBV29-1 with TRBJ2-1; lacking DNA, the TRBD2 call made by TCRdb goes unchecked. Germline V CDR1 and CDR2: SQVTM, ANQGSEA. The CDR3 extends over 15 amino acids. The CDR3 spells CSVRTGTSGSDEQFF.